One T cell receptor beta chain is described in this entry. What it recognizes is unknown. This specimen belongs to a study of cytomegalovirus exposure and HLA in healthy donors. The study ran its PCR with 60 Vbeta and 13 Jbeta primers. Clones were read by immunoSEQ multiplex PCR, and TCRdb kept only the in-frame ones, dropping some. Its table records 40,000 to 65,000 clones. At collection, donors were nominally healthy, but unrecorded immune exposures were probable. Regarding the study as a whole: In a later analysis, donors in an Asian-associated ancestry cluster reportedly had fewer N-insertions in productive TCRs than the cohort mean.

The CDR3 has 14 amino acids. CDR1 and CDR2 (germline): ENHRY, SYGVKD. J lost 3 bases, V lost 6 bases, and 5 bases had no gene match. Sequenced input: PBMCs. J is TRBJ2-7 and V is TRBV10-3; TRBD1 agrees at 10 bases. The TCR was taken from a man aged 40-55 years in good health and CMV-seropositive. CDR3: CAIRPDRGNYEQYF. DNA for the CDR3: TGTGCCATCAGGCCGGACAGGGGGAACTACGAGCAGTACTTC.